The 9 T cell receptor beta chains reported below all come from one sample, sequenced in a study of blood T cell repertoires in COVID-19. The data were produced by immunoSEQ multiplex PCR, yet TCRdb's version contains in-frame clones alone and is incomplete. The data hold about 150,000 clones, with 88% observed a single time. Sequenced: PBMCs or T cells enriched from blood (not recorded which). Receptor source: a woman in her 50s who had recovered from COVID-19.

The V gene is TRBV18, the J gene TRBJ1-5; tentatively, D is TRBD1 (6 bases). The V gene's germline CDR1 is KGHSH and CDR2 LQKENI. The V end lost 6 bases, the J end lost 1 base, and 19 bases lay between the germline ends. This CDR3 spans 17 amino acids. The CDR3 loop reads CASSSSSGTISNQPQHF. The CDR3 DNA follows: TGTGCCAGCTCTTCTTCCTCCGGGACAATAAGCAATCAGCCCCAGCATTTT.

The gene calls are TRBV27 and TRBJ1-6; D is uncertain. V was trimmed by 8 bases and J by 9 bases, leaving 11 bases between them. Germline V gene sequence: CDR1 MNHEY, CDR2 SMNVEV (reference sequence). The length of the CDR3 is 12 residues. In nucleotides, the CDR3 is TGTGCCAGCCAAACCAACGGTTCACCCCTCCACTTT. Translated: CASQTNGSPLHF.

This chain uses TRBV19 with TRBJ1-4; unclear D gene. CDR1 and CDR2 from the germline V gene are LNHDA and SQIVND (reference sequence). This CDR3 is 13 amino acids long. The germline V and J ends were trimmed by 5 bases and 8 bases, with 12 bases remaining between them. CDR3 sequence (DNA): TGTGCCAGTAGTGCAACACGGCGGGAAAAACTGTTTTTT. It encodes CASSATRREKLFF.

This chain uses TRBV19 with TRBJ1-5, with D hard to call. V gave up 8 bases and J gave up 4 bases, with 12 bases separating them. The CDR3 extends over 13 amino acids. Germline V gene data show CDR1 as LNHDA and CDR2 as SQIVND (reference sequence). In nucleotides, the CDR3 is TGTGCCAGTCGGGAGACGGGAAATCAGCCCCAGCATTTT. Its translation: CASRETGNQPQHF.

On this clone: The sample contains more than one DNA sequence encoding this CDR3. The CDR3 spells CASSGQGGNTEAFF. The CDR3 coding sequence is TGTGCCAGCAGTGGACAGGGGGGCAACACTGAAGCTTTCTTT. The chain uses TRBV7-2 and TRBJ1-1; 10 bases map to TRBD1. The CDR3 is 14 residues long. Germline CDR1 is SGHTA and CDR2 is FQGNSA. After removal of 6 bases from V and 2 bases from J, the junction contained 3 bases not matched to a gene.

The chain recombines TRBV11-2 with TRBJ1-2; D ambiguous. Trimming stripped 0 bases from V and 4 bases from J, with 21 bases between. The germline V gene has CDR1 SGHAT and CDR2 FQNNGV. The CDR3 runs to 18 residues. The CDR3 is CASSLDEESEWLFYGYTF. CDR3 DNA: TGTGCCAGCAGCTTAGATGAGGAATCGGAGTGGCTATTCTATGGCTACACCTTC.

The CDR3 spells CASSPPGTGGQPQHF. In nucleotides, the CDR3 is TGTGCCAGCTCACCGCCAGGGACAGGTGGTCAGCCCCAGCATTTT. The J gene is TRBJ1-5, the V gene TRBV18, with 8 bases that match TRBD1. There are 15 residues in the CDR3. Trimming removed 3 bases from V and 6 bases from J; junction bases left unmatched: 7. Germline V gives CDR1 KGHSH, CDR2 LQKENI.

CDR3 coding DNA: TGCAGTGCTAGTTCCGGGACAGGCACTGAAAAACTGTTTTTT. Translating it yields CSASSGTGTEKLFF. V gene TRBV20-1 combines with J gene TRBJ1-4; 8 bases align to TRBD1. This CDR3 contains 14 residues. Germline lookup yields CDR1 DFQATT and CDR2 SNEGSKA (reference sequence). V was clipped by 3 bases and J by 7 bases; unmatched bases: 7.

This clone was counted a single time. V gene TRBV5-6 combines with J gene TRBJ2-2, with TRBD2 identical over 15 bases. The CDR3 totals 18 residues. Germline CDR1 SGHDT, CDR2 YYEEEE. V was pared by 0 bases and J by 4 bases, with 4 bases of the junction left unmatched. CDR3 bases: TGTGCCAGCAGCTTGGGGACTAGCGGGGGGGCAGGCACCGGGGAGCTGTTTTTT. As protein: CASSLGTSGGAGTGELFF.